This T cell receptor (beta chain) was found in a study of blood T cells in healthy people across ages. Study summary: For every two T cells, template switching captured about one barcoded beta molecule. Study-wide results and limits: Per million T cells, TCR beta diversity dropped about linearly as age rose.

This CDR3 contains 16 residues. Germline-derived CDR1 and CDR2 are DFQATT and SNEGSKA (reference sequence). Trimming stripped 6 bases from V and 3 bases from J, with 18 bases between. This clonotype was detected many times. Its antigen is unidentified. Total RNA, at least 5 micrograms per sample, came from PBMCs. Combining a sample-barcoded 5' primer with a J-beta primer mix, a second PCR ran for about 6 to 12 cycles. Tagging of each cDNA molecule was performed by a template-switch adaptor with 12 random nucleotides. One entry per CDR3 protein, called by TCRdb with MiXCR from the 5' RACE reads. The data contain some 790,000 distinct CDR3 sequences, less than 35% of them singletons.

V and J are TRBV20-1 and TRBJ1-6; TRBD1 might be the D (5 bases). The origin of this receptor is a woman aged 80 or over in good health. Sequencing was done on a sample of blood. The CDR3 bases are TGCAGTGCCGCCTATTCGGGGCCCAACTATAATTCACCCCTCCACTTT. It translates to CSAAYSGPNYNSPLHF.